What follows are 6 T cell receptor beta chains derived from one specimen sequenced in a study of identical twins. One entry per CDR3 protein, called by TCRdb with MiXCR from the 5' RACE reads. This sample has 700,000 or so distinct CDR3 sequences, with approximately 22% found just once. The same sample was also studied in work on T cells expressing NK-cell markers.

The material sequenced was PBMCs. The receptors originated from a woman between 18 and 30 years old in good health.

J is TRBJ2-2 and V is TRBV7-6; TRBD2 might be the D (5 bases). This CDR3 is built from 16 residues. The V end lost 2 bases, the J end lost 6 bases, and 16 bases lay between the germline ends. CDR1 and CDR2 from the germline V gene are SGHVS and FNYEAQ. This CDR3 reads CASSLIRASNAGELFF. Here the CDR3 DNA reads TGTGCCAGCAGCTTAATAAGGGCTAGCAACGCCGGGGAGCTGTTTTTT.

V and J are TRBV29-1 and TRBJ2-3, with TRBD2 identical over 10 bases. Unmatched junction bases numbered 4, after V lost 6 bases and J lost 1 base. The CDR3 covers 14 residues. Germline V CDR1 and CDR2: SQVTM, ANQGSEA. For the CDR3, the DNA is TGCAGCGTCTTCGGGACTAGCGGCACAGATACGCAGTATTTT. Translation: CSVFGTSGTDTQYF.

There are a few counts of this clonotype. The chain links TRBV12-3 or TRBV12-4 to TRBJ2-1; D is ambiguous. The length of the CDR3 is 11 residues. V shed 5 bases and J shed 10 bases, with 9 bases lying between them. CDR3 sequence reads: CASSPGPEQFF. The CDR3 bases are TGTGCCAGCAGTCCGGGTCCCGAGCAGTTCTTC.

V is TRBV10-3 and J is TRBJ2-5; tentative D call: TRBD1 (6 bases). Trimming took 2 bases from V and 2 from J, leaving 9 bases between them. The CDR3 has 14 residues. Germline CDR1 reads ENHRY; CDR2 reads SYGVKD. The CDR3 bases are TGTGCCATCAGTGAGACCCAGGGGCAAGAGACCCAGTACTTC. As protein: CAISETQGQETQYF.

V and J are TRBV20-1 and TRBJ2-7, with D tentatively TRBD2 (6 bases). With 6 bases removed from V and 2 bases from J, the gap between germline ends came to 20 bases. Germline assignment: CDR1 DFQATT and CDR2 SNEGSKA (reference sequence). The CDR3 is 15 residues long. The CDR3 DNA follows: TGCAGTGCCCTCCCCCTAGGGCGGGGCGCCTACGAGCAGTACTTC. This gives the protein CSALPLGRGAYEQYF.

This chain connects TRBV12-3 or TRBV12-4 to TRBJ2-7; 9 bases are a match to TRBD1. V shed 6 bases and J 0 bases; nucleotides not matched to a gene: 6. The CDR3 covers 15 residues. The CDR3 region is CASSRDREGSYEQYF. In DNA, the CDR3 is TGTGCCAGCAGCCGGGACAGGGAGGGCTCCTACGAGCAGTACTTC.